The TCR beta chain under discussion was sequenced for a study of T cell repertoires in cytomegalovirus infection. Study-wide context: An indication of both CMV infection and matching HLA type came from public TCR beta signatures.

TCRdb re-analysed the reads in MiXCR, keeping a single row per CDR3 protein. The sample records about 920,000 distinct CDR3 sequences, less than 40% being singletons. This clonotype was counted a few times. Its specificity is not known. The V end lost 4 bases, the J end lost 3 bases, and 10 bases lay between the germline ends. Germline V CDR1 and CDR2: SEHNR, FQNEAQ (reference sequence). CDR3 length: 13 residues. General study results and limits: Clonotypes of TCR beta that were HLA-C-restricted and CMV-specific dominated the ex vivo response.

The input for sequencing was cultured CD8+ T cells from PBMCs, taken from culture after CMV antigen stimulation. V gene TRBV7-9 combines with J gene TRBJ2-7; D remains ambiguous. This receptor was obtained from a human donor in good health (CMV status not recorded). Some clones in this sample may be carry-over from other donors' samples. The CDR3 DNA is TGTGCCAGCAGCTCGCCGACCCACTACGAGCAGTACTTC. As protein: CASSSPTHYEQYF.